The 32 T cell receptor beta chains listed next were all sequenced from one sample in a study of cytomegalovirus exposure and HLA in healthy donors. PCR was performed using 60 Vbeta and 13 Jbeta primers. Profiling relied on immunoSEQ multiplex PCR, and the TCRdb table lists in-frame clones only, not all of them. In the table there are over 150,000 clones, 84% of which are singletons. Sequenced input: PBMCs. The receptors come from a boy aged 2-15 years in good health and CMV-seronegative.

This clone showed up just once. V gene TRBV9 combines with J gene TRBJ1-1; TRBD1 might be the D (6 bases). V dropped 4 bases and J dropped 1 base, with 14 bases sitting between them. In germline, CDR1 is SGDLS, CDR2 YYNGEE. The CDR3 loop spans 15 amino acids. DNA for the CDR3: TGTGCCAGCAGCTCACAAGGGGGAAGGAACACTGAAGCTTTCTTT. It encodes CASSSQGGRNTEAFF. The whole variable domain, filled in from reference TRBV9 and TRBJ1-1, reads DSGVTQTPKHLITATGQRVTLRCSPRSGDLSVYWYQQSLDQGLQFLIQYYNGEERAKGNILERFSAQQFPDLHSELNLSSLELGDSALYFCASSSQGGRNTEAFFGQGTRLTVV.

This chain uses TRBV6-5 with TRBJ1-2, with D unresolved. The CDR3 length is 16 residues. CDR1 MNHEY and CDR2 SVGAGI come from the germline V gene. Deletions cut 0 bases from V and 3 bases from J, with 14 bases between. The DNA of the CDR3 is TGTGCCAGCAGTTACTCGAACCGGCCGAGGGACTATGGCTACACCTTC. Its protein product is CASSYSNRPRDYGYTF.

This sequence joins TRBV6-1 and TRBJ1-5; 8 positions match TRBD1. With V trimmed by 4 bases and J by 0 bases, 14 bases remained unmatched. This CDR3 region has 19 residues. Germline V gene lookup returns CDR1 MNHNS and CDR2 SASEGT. The CDR3 reads CASSGRQGSGPYSNQPQHF. The CDR3 bases are TGTGCCAGCAGTGGGCGACAGGGGTCAGGCCCTTATAGCAATCAGCCCCAGCATTTT.

The rearrangement uses TRBV11-2 and TRBJ2-2, with 8 positions matching TRBD2. Germline V CDR1 and CDR2: SGHAT, FQNNGV. The length of the CDR3 is 16 residues. V lost 6 bases and J lost 6; bases outside the gene matches: 12. The CDR3 DNA is TGTGCCAGCAGATTTAGCGGGACTACATGGGCCGGGGAGCTGTTTTTT. This codes for CASRFSGTTWAGELFF.

The CDR3 sequence is CASVVDRNTEAFF. The CDR3 coding sequence is TGTGCTAGTGTCGTCGACAGAAACACTGAAGCTTTCTTT. The chain uses TRBV12-5 and TRBJ1-1; D is possibly TRBD1 (5 bases). This CDR3 has 13 amino acids. Trimming pared 7 bases from V and 2 bases from J, leaving 11 bases between. Germline V gives CDR1 LGHNT, CDR2 FRNRAP.

This clone was seen once. The chain uses TRBV7-6 and TRBJ1-1; D not resolved. This CDR3 comprises 16 residues. V gave up 0 bases and J gave up 0 bases, with 11 bases separating them. CDR1 and CDR2 from the germline V gene are SGHVS and FNYEAQ. The CDR3 region has the DNA TGTGCCAGCAGCTTAGCGGTACAGAATATGAACACTGAAGCTTTCTTT. Translating it yields CASSLAVQNMNTEAFF.

The CDR3 protein is CASSETGDTQYF. CDR3 bases: TGTGCCAGCAGTGAGACAGGTGATACGCAGTATTTT. The rearrangement links TRBV6-5 to TRBJ2-3; D is perhaps TRBD1 (6 bases). Trimming stripped 5 bases from V and 6 bases from J, with 9 bases between. CDR1 and CDR2 (germline): MNHEY, SVGAGI. This CDR3 is 12 amino acids long.

The rearrangement links TRBV2 to TRBJ1-2, with no clear D. This CDR3 is built from 12 residues. V was shortened by 2 bases and J by 6 bases, with 7 bases between the two germline ends. Germline assignment: CDR1 SNHLY and CDR2 FYNNEI. The CDR3 region is CASSETADGYTF. The CDR3 nucleotides are TGTGCCAGCAGTGAAACCGCAGATGGCTACACCTTC.

This chain connects TRBV7-9 to TRBJ2-1; 12 nucleotides align to TRBD2. Germline CDR1 reads SEHNR; CDR2 reads FQNEAQ (reference sequence). CDR3 size: 16 residues. Germline trimming cut 7 bases from V and 9 bases from J; bases unmatched to any gene: 13. CDR3 loop: CASNPPASGRAREQFF. The CDR3 region has the DNA TGTGCCAGCAACCCCCCCGCTAGCGGGAGGGCCCGTGAGCAGTTCTTC.

The chain recombines TRBV19 with TRBJ2-5; TRBD1 matches at 10 bases. Per germline, CDR1 LNHDA and CDR2 SQIVND (reference sequence). The V gene end was trimmed by 5 bases and the J gene end by 5 bases; junction bases not matched to a gene: 8. CDR3 length: 15 amino acids. Here the CDR3 DNA reads TGTGCCAGTAGTCGGAGGACAGGGGGAGGGGAGACCCAGTACTTC. It codes for CASSRRTGGGETQYF.

The gene calls are TRBV7-2 and TRBJ2-7; the match to TRBD1 covers 8 bases. V dropped 7 bases and J dropped 7; count of bases not matched to a gene: 27. Germline V gene data show CDR1 as SGHTA and CDR2 as FQGNSA. The CDR3 runs 19 residues. CDR3 nucleotide sequence: TGTGCCAGCAACACTCCCCAGGACAGGGTTATTAGCCGGGGCGGGGAGCAGTACTTC. Translating it yields CASNTPQDRVISRGGEQYF.

The J gene is TRBJ1-2, the V gene TRBV25-1, with D possibly matching TRBD1 (5 bases). From germline, CDR1 is MGHDK and CDR2 SYGVNS. This CDR3 has 13 amino acids. V dropped 2 bases and J dropped 2 bases, with 6 bases sitting between them. CDR3: CASSEAGNYGYTF. CDR3 DNA sequence: TGTGCCAGCAGTGAAGCAGGGAACTATGGCTACACCTTC.

This clone was counted once. The rearrangement joins TRBV9 to TRBJ1-2; no firm D call. Germline lookup yields CDR1 SGDLS and CDR2 YYNGEE. Deletions cut 4 bases from V and 2 bases from J, with 9 bases between. This CDR3 comprises 13 residues. CDR3 amino acids: CASSLRLNYGYTF. The CDR3 region has the DNA TGTGCCAGCAGCTTACGCCTAAACTATGGCTACACCTTC.

This clone was seen just once. V usage is TRBV4-1 and J usage is TRBJ1-1; D not resolved. Germline CDR1 MGHRA, CDR2 YSYEKL. This CDR3 region has 17 residues. The V gene lost 3 bases and the J gene lost 6 bases, with 23 bases spanning the gap. CDR3 in DNA: TGCGCCAGCAGCCAGATAGGCAGAGTAAGGTCGAGGGCTGAAGCTTTCTTT. It is translated as CASSQIGRVRSRAEAFF.

The chain carries TRBV6-5 and TRBJ1-2, with 7 nucleotides matching TRBD1. This CDR3 contains 14 residues. The V gene's germline CDR1 is MNHEY and CDR2 SVGAGI. V lost 0 bases, J lost 6 bases, and 4 bases stayed unmatched. The CDR3 nucleotides are TGTGCCAGCAGTTACTCGTCAGACAGGGATGGCTACACCTTC. Its translation: CASSYSSDRDGYTF.

Only one count was recorded for this clone. This sequence joins TRBV28 and TRBJ1-2, with TRBD1 matching 10 bases. J gave up 8 bases and V 8 bases, and 5 bases lay outside the gene matches. Germline CDR1 MDHEN, CDR2 SYDVKM. The CDR3 has 12 amino acids. The CDR3, as DNA: TGTGCCAGCTTGACAGGGGGCCAAGGCTACACCTTC. Translated, it gives CASLTGGQGYTF.

V and J are TRBV15 and TRBJ1-2, with 8 bases lining up with TRBD1. Trimming took 5 bases from V and 0 from J; bases not matched to a gene: 11. This CDR3 has 17 residues. The germline V gene encodes CDR1 LNHNV and CDR2 YYDKDF (reference sequence). This CDR3 reads CATSGLPGQATNYGYTF. In nucleotides, the CDR3 is TGTGCCACCAGCGGGTTACCGGGACAGGCAACTAACTATGGCTACACCTTC.

The CDR3 loop is CASSFDQGVYGYTF. The DNA for the CDR3 is TGTGCCAGCAGCTTCGACCAGGGGGTCTATGGCTACACCTTC. V is TRBV6-5 and J is TRBJ1-2, with 7 bases that match TRBD1. This CDR3 is 14 amino acids long. The V gene end was trimmed by 6 bases and the J gene end by 4 bases; junction bases not matched to a gene: 8. The germline CDR1 and CDR2 sequences are MNHEY and SVGAGI.

This sequence joins TRBV30 and TRBJ2-5; possible D gene TRBD1, 5 bases. Gene TRBJ2-7 matches the end of the DNA better, so the J call may be wrong. This CDR3 has 11 amino acids. The germline V gene encodes CDR1 GTSNPN and CDR2 SVGIG (reference sequence). The CDR3 loop is CAWRSQGEQYF. CDR3 in DNA: TGTGCCTGGAGAAGCCAGGGCGAGCAGTACTTC.

As regards this clone: At one end the junction does not follow the germline gene, possibly because of a read error. Other nucleotide sequences from this sample produce the same CDR3. This CDR3 is CASSPSGMWETQYF. In nucleotides, the CDR3 is TGCGCCAGCAGCCCGTCGGGGATGTGGGAGACCCAGTACTTC. The V gene is TRBV28, the J gene TRBJ2-5, with a possible D match to TRBD2 (5 bases). Germline CDR1 is MDHEN and CDR2 is SYDVKM. This CDR3 spans 14 amino acids.

This clone was seen more than once but under ten times. The rearrangement links TRBV4-2 to TRBJ2-7; no clear D. The CDR3 length is 13 residues. Germline V CDR1 and CDR2: LGHNA, YNFKEQ. V was pared by 0 bases and J by 4 bases, with 7 bases between. The CDR3 DNA sequence: TGTGCCAGCAGCCAAGATATGAGGTACGAGCAGTACTTC. It yields the protein CASSQDMRYEQYF.

The V gene is TRBV7-9, the J gene TRBJ2-3, with 12 bases fitting TRBD2. The trim removed 5 bases at V and 0 bases at J, leaving 6 bases unmatched. The germline CDR1 and CDR2 sequences are SEHNR and FQNEAQ (reference sequence). The CDR3 spans 17 residues. The CDR3, as DNA: TGTGCCAGCAGCCTCCCGACTAGCGGGGGAAGCACAGATACGCAGTATTTT. This encodes CASSLPTSGGSTDTQYF.

The chain uses TRBV11-3 and TRBJ1-1; 8 nucleotides line up with TRBD1. The CDR3 sequence is 13 residues long. The V and J ends lost 5 bases and 8 bases, in that order; junction bases with no gene match: 7. Germline-derived CDR1 and CDR2 are SGHNT and YENEEA. CDR3 bases: TGTGCCAGCAGCCCCATGACAGGGGCAGAAGCTTTCTTT. Translation gives CASSPMTGAEAFF.

The chain recombines TRBV29-1 with TRBJ2-4; possible D gene TRBD2, 5 bases. From germline, CDR1 is SQVTM and CDR2 ANQGSEA. CDR3 length: 15 amino acids. V was cut by 3 bases and J by 0 bases, with 12 bases left in between. CDR3 coding DNA: TGCAGCGTTGAGCGGGTACCACTAGCCAAAAACATTCAGTACTTC. This gives the protein CSVERVPLAKNIQYF.

The rearrangement joins TRBV10-3 to TRBJ1-5, with D possibly being TRBD1 (5 bases). Germline assignment: CDR1 ENHRY and CDR2 SYGVKD. The ends were cut back, 11 bases at V and 3 bases at J, with 14 bases in the middle. This CDR3 region has 13 residues. The CDR3 protein is CAVSTAFNQPQHF. CDR3 coding DNA: TGTGCCGTTTCGACAGCATTCAATCAGCCCCAGCATTTT.

The chain has TRBV7-9 and TRBJ1-2; D remains unclear. Germline assignment: CDR1 SEHNR and CDR2 FQNEAQ (reference sequence). V was cut by 1 base and J by 6 bases, with 6 bases left in between. The CDR3 spans 12 residues. CDR3 amino acids: CASSLGGNGYTF. In nucleotides, the CDR3 is TGTGCCAGCAGCTTAGGCGGGAATGGCTACACCTTC.

V gene TRBV12-2 combines with J gene TRBJ2-3; the table's D gene call, TRBD2, was not cross checked with the DNA. TRBV12-2 is marked as a pseudogene. The CDR3 is 19 residues long. The CDR3 sequence: CASRPGTSGRLEGTDTQYF. CDR3 coding DNA: TGTGCAAGTCGCCCCGGGACTAGCGGGAGGCTTGAGGGCACAGATACGCAGTATTTT.

The chain employs TRBV5-1 and TRBJ2-3; TRBD2 is a possible D gene (5 bases). Germline CDR1 SGHRS, CDR2 YFSETQ. The CDR3 extends over 14 amino acids. V was cut by 5 bases and J by 2 bases, with 12 bases left in between. As DNA, the CDR3 is TGCGCCAGCAGATCGGGGTATGCCACAGATACGCAGTATTTT. It specifies CASRSGYATDTQYF.

V and J are TRBV5-4 and TRBJ1-4; TRBD1 aligns across 7 bases. J gave up 8 bases and V 4 bases, and 5 bases lay outside the gene matches. The CDR3 has 13 amino acids. Germline V gene lookup returns CDR1 SGHNT and CDR2 YYREEE (reference sequence). CDR3 nucleotides: TGTGCCAGCAGCAAGGGGACAGCCGAAAAACTGTTTTTT. Residues: CASSKGTAEKLFF.

The rearrangement links TRBV9 to TRBJ1-2; 7 nucleotides agree with TRBD1. Germline assignment: CDR1 SGDLS and CDR2 YYNGEE. Losses at the gene ends were 6 bases for V and 6 bases for J; bases not matched to a gene: 11. This CDR3 has 14 residues. This CDR3 reads CASTRQGPLDGYTF. CDR3 nucleotides: TGTGCCAGCACCCGACAGGGCCCACTGGATGGCTACACCTTC.

This sequence joins TRBV7-9 and TRBJ2-7; possible D gene TRBD1, 7 bases. The V end was cut by 3 bases, the J end by 7 bases, with 19 bases between. The germline V gene encodes CDR1 SEHNR and CDR2 FQNEAQ (reference sequence). The CDR3 is made up of 15 amino acids. The CDR3 nucleotides are TGTGCCAGCAGCTTCCCGCCGGCAGGGGGGAGTGAGCAGTACTTC. It encodes CASSFPPAGGSEQYF.

The CDR3 nucleotides are TGTGCCAGCAGTGTTGTGGACAGGGGGTTAACCGGGGAGCTGTTTTTT. Translating gives CASSVVDRGLTGELFF. V is TRBV6-1 and J is TRBJ2-2; 10 bases line up with TRBD1. The CDR3 is made up of 16 amino acids. V gave up 4 bases and J gave up 5 bases; unmatched junction bases: 7. CDR1 is MNHNS and CDR2 is SASEGT in the germline V gene.